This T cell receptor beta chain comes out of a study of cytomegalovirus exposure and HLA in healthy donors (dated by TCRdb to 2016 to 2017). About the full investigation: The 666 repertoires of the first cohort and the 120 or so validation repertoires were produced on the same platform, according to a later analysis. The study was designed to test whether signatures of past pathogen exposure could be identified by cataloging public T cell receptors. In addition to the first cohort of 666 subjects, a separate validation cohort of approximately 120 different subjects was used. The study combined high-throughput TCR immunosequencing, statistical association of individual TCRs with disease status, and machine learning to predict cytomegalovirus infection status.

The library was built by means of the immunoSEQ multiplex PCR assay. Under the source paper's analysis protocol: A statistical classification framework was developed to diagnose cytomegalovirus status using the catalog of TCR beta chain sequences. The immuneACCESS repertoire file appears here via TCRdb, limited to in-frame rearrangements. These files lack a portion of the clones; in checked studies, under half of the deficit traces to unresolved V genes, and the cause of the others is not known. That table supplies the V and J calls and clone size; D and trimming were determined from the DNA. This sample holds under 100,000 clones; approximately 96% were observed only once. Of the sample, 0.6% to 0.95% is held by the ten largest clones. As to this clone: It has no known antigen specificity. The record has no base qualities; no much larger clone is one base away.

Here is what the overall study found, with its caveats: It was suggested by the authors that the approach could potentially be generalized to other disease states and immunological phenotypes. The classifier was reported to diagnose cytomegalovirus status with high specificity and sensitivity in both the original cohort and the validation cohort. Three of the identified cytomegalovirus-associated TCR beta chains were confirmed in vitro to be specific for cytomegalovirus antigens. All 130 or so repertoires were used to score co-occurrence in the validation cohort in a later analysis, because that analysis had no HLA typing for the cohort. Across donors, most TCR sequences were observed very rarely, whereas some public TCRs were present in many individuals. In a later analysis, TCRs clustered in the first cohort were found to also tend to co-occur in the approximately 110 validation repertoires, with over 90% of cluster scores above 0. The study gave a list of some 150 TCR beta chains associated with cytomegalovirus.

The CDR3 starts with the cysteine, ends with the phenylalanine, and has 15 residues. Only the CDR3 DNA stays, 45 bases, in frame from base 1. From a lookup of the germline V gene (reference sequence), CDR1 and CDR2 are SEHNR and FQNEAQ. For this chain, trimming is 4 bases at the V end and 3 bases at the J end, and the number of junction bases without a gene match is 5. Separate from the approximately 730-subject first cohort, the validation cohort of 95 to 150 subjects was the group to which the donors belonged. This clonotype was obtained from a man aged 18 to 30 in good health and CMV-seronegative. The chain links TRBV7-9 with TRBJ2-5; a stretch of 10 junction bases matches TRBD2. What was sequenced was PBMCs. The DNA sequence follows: TGTGCCAGCAGCTCGCCCGGACTAGCGGAAGAGACCCAGTACTTC. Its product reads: CASSSPGLAEETQYF.